This TCR beta chain was recorded in a study of cytomegalovirus exposure and HLA in healthy donors. Primers: 60 Vbeta forward and 13 Jbeta reverse. TCRdb's copy holds only in-frame clones and misses some; the assay was immunoSEQ multiplex PCR. The table shows 45,000 to 65,000 clones, with roughly 80% occurring only once. V gave up 1 base and J gave up 5 bases, with 12 bases separating them. The CDR3 runs 15 residues. Looked up from germline, CDR1 is KGHSH and CDR2 is LQKENI. This sequence joins TRBV18 and TRBJ2-1, with D tentatively TRBD1 (5 bases). This clonotype was obtained from a woman in her forties in good health and CMV-seropositive. The source material was PBMCs. The CDR3 spells CASSPRASTDNEQFF. DNA for the CDR3: TGTGCCAGCTCACCACGAGCATCGACAGACAATGAGCAGTTCTTC.